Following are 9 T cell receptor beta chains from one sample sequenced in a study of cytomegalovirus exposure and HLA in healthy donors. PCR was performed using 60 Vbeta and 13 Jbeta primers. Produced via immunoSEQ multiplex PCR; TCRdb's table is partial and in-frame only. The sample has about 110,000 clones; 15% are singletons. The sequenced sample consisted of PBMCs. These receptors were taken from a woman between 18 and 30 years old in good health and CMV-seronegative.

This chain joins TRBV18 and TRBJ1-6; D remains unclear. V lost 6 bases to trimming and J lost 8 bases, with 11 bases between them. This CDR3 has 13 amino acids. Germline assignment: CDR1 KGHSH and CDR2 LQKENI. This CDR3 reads CASSLQVDSPLHF. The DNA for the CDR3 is TGTGCCAGCTCCCTCCAGGTCGATTCACCCCTCCACTTT.

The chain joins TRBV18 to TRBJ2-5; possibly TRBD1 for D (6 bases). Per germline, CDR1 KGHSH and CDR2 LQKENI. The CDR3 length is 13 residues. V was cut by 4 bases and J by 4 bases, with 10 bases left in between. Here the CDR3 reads CASSRSGVETQYF. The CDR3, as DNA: TGTGCCAGCTCACGTTCAGGGGTAGAGACCCAGTACTTC.

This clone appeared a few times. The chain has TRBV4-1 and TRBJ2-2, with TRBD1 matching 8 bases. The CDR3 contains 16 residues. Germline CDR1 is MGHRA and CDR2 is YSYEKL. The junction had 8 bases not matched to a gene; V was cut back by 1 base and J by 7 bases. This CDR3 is CASSQAWGQEDGELFF. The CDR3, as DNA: TGCGCCAGCAGCCAAGCCTGGGGACAGGAGGACGGGGAGCTGTTTTTT.

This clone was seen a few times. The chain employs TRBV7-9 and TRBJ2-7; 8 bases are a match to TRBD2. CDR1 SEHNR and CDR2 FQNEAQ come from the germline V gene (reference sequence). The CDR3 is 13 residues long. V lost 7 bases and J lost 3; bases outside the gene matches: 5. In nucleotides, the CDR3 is TGTGCCAGCACGGGTAGCGGGGACTACGAGCAGTACTTC. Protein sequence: CASTGSGDYEQYF.

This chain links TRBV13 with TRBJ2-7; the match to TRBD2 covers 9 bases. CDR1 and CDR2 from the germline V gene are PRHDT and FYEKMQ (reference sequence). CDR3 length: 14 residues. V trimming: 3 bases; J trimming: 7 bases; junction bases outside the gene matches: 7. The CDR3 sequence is CASSFSGGTLEQYF. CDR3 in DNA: TGTGCCAGCAGCTTTAGCGGGGGTACGTTGGAGCAGTACTTC.

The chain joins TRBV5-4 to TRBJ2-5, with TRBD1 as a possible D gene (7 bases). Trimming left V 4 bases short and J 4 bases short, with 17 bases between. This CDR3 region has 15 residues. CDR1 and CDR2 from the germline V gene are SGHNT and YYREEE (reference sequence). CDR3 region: CASSAGQTPRETQYF. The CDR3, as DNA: TGTGCCAGCAGCGCGGGACAGACGCCGCGAGAGACCCAGTACTTC.

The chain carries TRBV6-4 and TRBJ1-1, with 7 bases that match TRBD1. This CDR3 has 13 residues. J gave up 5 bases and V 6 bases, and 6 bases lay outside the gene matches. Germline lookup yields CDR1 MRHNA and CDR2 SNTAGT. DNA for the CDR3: TGTGCCAGCAGCTTGGACAGGCAGACTGAAGCTTTCTTT. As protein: CASSLDRQTEAFF.

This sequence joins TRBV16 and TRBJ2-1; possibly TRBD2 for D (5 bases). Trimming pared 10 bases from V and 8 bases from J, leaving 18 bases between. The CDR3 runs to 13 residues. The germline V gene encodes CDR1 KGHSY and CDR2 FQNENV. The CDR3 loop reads CAIRRERVDEQFF. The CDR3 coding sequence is TGTGCCATCAGACGGGAAAGGGTGGATGAGCAGTTCTTC.

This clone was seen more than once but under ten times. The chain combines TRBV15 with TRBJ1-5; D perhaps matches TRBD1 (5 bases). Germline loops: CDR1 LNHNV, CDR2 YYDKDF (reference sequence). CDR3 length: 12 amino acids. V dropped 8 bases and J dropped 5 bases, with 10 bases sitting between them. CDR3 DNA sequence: TGTGCCACCGGGGGGGAAGATCAGCCCCAGCATTTT. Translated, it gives CATGGEDQPQHF. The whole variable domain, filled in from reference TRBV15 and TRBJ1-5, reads DAMVIQNPRYQVTQFGKPVTLSCSQTLNHNVMYWYQQKSSQAPKLLFHYYDKDFNNEADTPDNFQSRRPNTSFCFLDIRSPGLGDTAMYLCATGGEDQPQHFGDGTRLSIL.